What follows are 26 T cell receptor beta chains derived from one specimen sequenced in a study of blood T cell repertoires in COVID-19. Using immunoSEQ multiplex PCR, the repertoire was profiled, and TCRdb retains in-frame clones only, with some absent. The table shows more than 110,000 clones, with around 87% occurring only once. Sequencing was performed on peripheral blood. The source is a human donor in a cohort sampled during active COVID-19.

This rearrangement joins TRBV9 to TRBJ2-2, with 8 positions matching TRBD1. The CDR3 length is 18 residues. Germline CDR1 SGDLS, CDR2 YYNGEE. The ends lost 1 base at V and 7 bases at J; junction bases unmatched: 15. The CDR3 sequence is CASSVSRFGQGAGGELFF. The CDR3 DNA is TGTGCCAGCAGCGTATCACGCTTCGGGCAGGGGGCCGGCGGGGAGCTGTTTTTT.

The chain has TRBV4-1 and TRBJ2-2; 14 bases fit TRBD2. The CDR3 is made up of 18 amino acids. Germline CDR1 and CDR2: MGHRA and YSYEKL. V lost 5 bases and J lost 4; bases outside the gene matches: 9. The CDR3 is CASSGPGLAGVVTGELFF. The CDR3 DNA reads TGCGCCAGCAGCGGCCCGGGACTAGCGGGAGTTGTCACCGGGGAGCTGTTTTTT.

This clone appeared a few times. CDR3 sequence: CASVKEGTGELFF. In DNA form, the CDR3 reads TGTGCCAGCGTTAAGGAGGGGACCGGGGAGCTGTTTTTT. The chain carries TRBV2 and TRBJ2-2; weak D call: TRBD2 (6 bases). There are 13 residues in the CDR3. CDR1 is SNHLY, CDR2 FYNNEI, per germline. Trimming shortened V by 8 bases and J by 5 bases, and 12 bases separated the two germline ends.

The CDR3 here is CASTDRRGTEAFF. For the CDR3, the DNA is TGTGCCAGTACGGATCGGAGGGGCACTGAAGCTTTCTTT. The genes are TRBV19 and TRBJ1-1; TRBD1 might be the D (5 bases). Trimming cost V 7 bases and J 4 bases, with 13 bases left between them. CDR1 is LNHDA and CDR2 is SQIVND in the germline V gene (reference sequence). The CDR3 length is 13 residues.

The chain combines TRBV18 with TRBJ1-2; perhaps TRBD1 as D (6 bases). Trimming pared 2 bases from V and 7 bases from J, leaving 14 bases between. Per the germline V gene, CDR1 is KGHSH and CDR2 is LQKENI. CDR3 length equals 14 residues. The CDR3 DNA is TGTGCCAGCTCACCAACAACAGGGCTTACTGGCTACACCTTC. Its translation is CASSPTTGLTGYTF.

The V gene is TRBV4-1, the J gene TRBJ2-7, with D possibly matching TRBD2 (6 bases). The V end lost 3 bases, the J end lost 4 bases, and 13 bases lay between the germline ends. The CDR3 contains 14 residues. Germline CDR1 and CDR2: MGHRA and YSYEKL. CDR3 coding DNA: TGCGCCAGCAGCCAGGTGACTAGGAAATACGAGCAGTACTTC. This translates into CASSQVTRKYEQYF.

J is TRBJ2-3 and V is TRBV11-2; the D is unclear. CDR3 size: 11 residues. The V and J ends lost 3 bases and 5 bases respectively, with 3 bases between them. CDR1 SGHAT and CDR2 FQNNGV come from the germline V gene. The DNA for the CDR3 is TGTGCCAGCAGCTTCAGAGATACGCAGTATTTT. Protein: CASSFRDTQYF.

The rearrangement joins TRBV10-1 to TRBJ1-2; TRBD1 matches 10 bases. The CDR3 length is 13 residues. V was pared by 1 base and J by 7 bases, with 0 bases of the junction left unmatched. Per the germline V gene, CDR1 is WNHNN and CDR2 is SYGVQD (reference sequence). DNA for the CDR3: TGCGCCAGCAGTGAGTGGACAGGGGGTGGCTACACCTTC. It codes for CASSEWTGGGYTF.

The chain links TRBV11-2 to TRBJ1-2; tentative D call: TRBD1 (6 bases). This CDR3 is built from 16 residues. Germline loops: CDR1 SGHAT, CDR2 FQNNGV. The V end was cut by 2 bases, the J end by 5 bases, with 18 bases between. The CDR3 region has the DNA TGTGCCAGCAGCTTACCCCGACAGGTGAACCTTTATGGCTACACCTTC. Translated: CASSLPRQVNLYGYTF.

The gene calls are TRBV7-9 and TRBJ2-1; 12 bases fit TRBD2. This CDR3 region has 17 residues. Germline CDR1 and CDR2: SEHNR and FQNEAQ (reference sequence). The V gene end was trimmed by 3 bases and the J gene end by 3 bases; junction bases not matched to a gene: 6. The CDR3 region has the DNA TGTGCCAGCAGCTTTTCGGGACTAGCGGGCTTCTACAATGAGCAGTTCTTC. It translates to CASSFSGLAGFYNEQFF. Based on the CDR3 plus reference TRBV7-9 and TRBJ2-1, the full variable domain is DTGVSQNPRHKITKRGQNVTFRCDPISEHNRLYWYRQTLGQGPEFLTYFQNEAQLEKSRLLSDRFSAERPKGSFSTLEIQRTEQGDSAMYLCASSFSGLAGFYNEQFFGPGTRLTVL.

This sequence joins TRBV7-2 and TRBJ2-1; TRBD2 aligns across 9 bases. The CDR3 length is 15 residues. Germline-derived CDR1 and CDR2 are SGHTA and FQGNSA. Losses at the gene ends were 5 bases for V and 3 bases for J; bases not matched to a gene: 5. The CDR3 loop is CASSNSGSNYNEQFF. CDR3 bases: TGTGCCAGCAGCAATAGCGGGAGTAACTACAATGAGCAGTTCTTC. Supplemented by reference TRBV7-2 and TRBJ2-1, the full variable domain reads GAGVSQSPSNKVTEKGKDVELRCDPISGHTALYWYRQSLGQGLEFLIYFQGNSAPDKSGLPSDRFSAERTGGSVSTLTIQRTQQEDSAVYLCASSNSGSNYNEQFFGPGTRLTVL.

The V and J genes are TRBV6-5 and TRBJ1-2; 7 bases agree with TRBD1. The junction had 11 bases not matched to a gene; V was cut back by 0 bases and J by 10 bases. The CDR3 has 15 amino acids. Germline CDR1 and CDR2: MNHEY and SVGAGI. CDR3 DNA sequence: TGTGCCAGCAGTTACTCGCCAGGGGGAACTATGGCCTACACCTTC. It yields the protein CASSYSPGGTMAYTF.

The J gene is TRBJ2-5, the V gene TRBV7-2, with TRBD2 as a possible D gene (6 bases). Germline CDR1 is SGHTA and CDR2 is FQGNSA. Trimming stripped 1 base from V and 1 base from J, with 7 bases between. This CDR3 spans 14 amino acids. The CDR3 region has the DNA TGTGCCAGCAGCTTAGGACTAGGCCAAGAGACCCAGTACTTC. Protein: CASSLGLGQETQYF.

This rearrangement joins TRBV5-4 to TRBJ2-1, with TRBD1 matching over 9 bases. The trim removed 3 bases at V and 10 bases at J, leaving 14 bases unmatched. Germline-derived CDR1 and CDR2 are SGHNT and YYREEE (reference sequence). The CDR3 runs to 16 residues. This chain's CDR3 is CASSSRVLGTGNEQFF. For the CDR3, the DNA is TGTGCCAGCAGCTCTAGGGTATTGGGGACAGGGAACGAGCAGTTCTTC.

CDR3 sequence: CASSSPWTQSSGNTIYF. The CDR3 nucleotides read TGTGCCAGCAGTTCTCCCTGGACACAAAGCTCTGGAAACACCATATATTTT. The chain employs TRBV28 and TRBJ1-3; tentatively, D is TRBD1 (5 bases). This CDR3 region has 17 residues. The germline V gene has CDR1 MDHEN and CDR2 SYDVKM. V gave up 4 bases and J gave up 0 bases, with 16 bases separating them.

The genes are TRBV6-5 and TRBJ2-1; D may be TRBD2 (6 bases). The CDR3 sequence is 16 residues long. Germline V gene lookup returns CDR1 MNHEY and CDR2 SVGAGI. With 1 base removed from V and 0 bases from J, the gap between germline ends came to 10 bases. The CDR3 region has the DNA TGTGCCAGCAGTTACTACCGGGGGAGCTCCTACAATGAGCAGTTCTTC. Its protein product is CASSYYRGSSYNEQFF.

This rearrangement joins TRBV13 to TRBJ2-5, with a weak D call TRBD2 (5 bases). This CDR3 comprises 13 residues. CDR1 and CDR2 from the germline V gene are PRHDT and FYEKMQ (reference sequence). Between the trimmed V and J ends, which lost 3 bases and 5 bases, there was a span of 10 bases. The CDR3 region has the DNA TGTGCCAGCAGCTTCCGGGGTTCCGAGACCCAGTACTTC. This encodes CASSFRGSETQYF.

The genes are TRBV27 and TRBJ2-1; tentatively, D is TRBD2 (6 bases). Trimming removed 2 bases at V and 6 bases at J, with 11 bases between. Germline V gives CDR1 MNHEY, CDR2 SMNVEV (reference sequence). This CDR3 region has 14 residues. Here the CDR3 reads CASSLTGDSNEQFF. The CDR3, as DNA: TGTGCCAGCAGTTTAACGGGAGATAGCAATGAGCAGTTCTTC.

The CDR3 here is CASSLGSLAGETQYF. Here the CDR3 DNA reads TGTGCCAGCAGTTTAGGTAGTCTAGCGGGAGAGACCCAGTACTTC. The J gene is TRBJ2-5, the V gene TRBV28; 8 bases map to TRBD2. The CDR3 spans 15 residues. Germline values: CDR1 MDHEN, CDR2 SYDVKM. J lost 4 bases, V lost 2 bases, and 6 bases had no gene match.

The rearrangement uses TRBV5-5 and TRBJ1-2, with 7 bases aligning to TRBD1. The CDR3 runs to 16 residues. From germline, CDR1 is SGHKS and CDR2 YYEKEE (reference sequence). V gave up 4 bases and J gave up 4 bases; unmatched junction bases: 13. CDR3 residues: CASSVASGQTFYGYTF. The CDR3 DNA follows: TGTGCCAGCAGCGTGGCTTCGGGACAGACATTCTATGGCTACACCTTC.

CDR3 protein: CASSLGGGGEETQYF. DNA of the CDR3: TGTGCCAGCAGCTTAGGAGGCGGGGGGGAAGAGACCCAGTACTTC. The chain is built from TRBV11-2 and TRBJ2-5, with 9 bases identical to TRBD2. Germline CDR1 SGHAT, CDR2 FQNNGV. Trimming took 1 base from V and 3 from J; bases not matched to a gene: 3. The CDR3 has 15 amino acids.

The chain carries TRBV7-9 and TRBJ1-1; D is ambiguous. CDR1 is SEHNR and CDR2 is FQNEAQ in the germline V gene (reference sequence). V lost 5 bases and J lost 1, with 5 bases in between. The CDR3 consists of 12 residues. For the CDR3, the DNA is TGTGCCAGCAGCCTCTCGAACACTGAAGCTTTCTTT. Translating gives CASSLSNTEAFF.

The chain employs TRBV7-8 and TRBJ1-1; 7 nucleotides match TRBD1. The V gene end was trimmed by 5 bases and the J gene end by 1 base; junction bases not matched to a gene: 4. This CDR3 is 14 amino acids long. CDR1 SGHVS and CDR2 FQNEAQ come from the germline V gene. CDR3 residues: CASSLRDRNTEAFF. In nucleotides, the CDR3 is TGTGCCAGCAGCCTCCGGGACAGGAACACTGAAGCTTTCTTT.

The V and J genes are TRBV11-3 and TRBJ2-7; D perhaps matches TRBD2 (6 bases). Germline lookup yields CDR1 SGHNT and CDR2 YENEEA. V was shortened by 7 bases and J by 5 bases, with 18 bases between the two germline ends. CDR3 length: 14 residues. The CDR3 reads CASTIRAPGDEQYF. Written as DNA, the CDR3 is TGTGCCAGCACCATACGGGCCCCGGGGGACGAGCAGTACTTC.

This clone was detected a few times. The chain uses TRBV30 and TRBJ2-2, with D possibly being TRBD1 (6 bases). The CDR3 length is 14 residues. Per the germline V gene, CDR1 is GTSNPN and CDR2 is SVGIG (reference sequence). V was cut by 1 base and J by 6 bases, with 12 bases left in between. Written as DNA, the CDR3 is TGTGCCTGGAGTGGGGGGCTAAGCGCCGGGGAGCTGTTTTTT. Its protein is CAWSGGLSAGELFF.

The chain employs TRBV24-1 and TRBJ2-1; possibly TRBD2 for D (6 bases). Germline loops: CDR1 KGHDR, CDR2 SFDVKD. CDR3 length: 16 residues. Trimming shortened V by 5 bases and J by 6 bases, and 19 bases separated the two germline ends. The CDR3 DNA reads TGTGCCACCAGTGGGTCGGACGGGGGTGTCTTCAATGAGCAGTTCTTC. This gives the protein CATSGSDGGVFNEQFF.